This TCR beta chain stems from a study of shared clonotypes between healthy human individuals (dated by TCRdb to the early 2020s). Turning to the overall study: Three men and a couple of women, aged 18 to 49 years, made up the cohort. For each donor, three plates each were used for CD4 naive and CD4 memory, two plates were used for CD8 naive, and one plate was used for CD8 memory. The study deeply sequenced blood TCR repertoires of five healthy adults to estimate repertoire size and the extent of clonotype sharing between individuals. Different laboratories and diverse techniques were used to prepare libraries and sequence TCR repertoires, to increase sequencing depth and limit assay-specific biases. Leukapheresis yielded between about 0.9 and 9.5 billion PBMCs per donor. Paper-wide results and their limitations: Compared with non-shared clonotypes, the clonotypes found in all four sorted-subset donors had higher generation probabilities. Larger estimated clonotype richness was generally found for naive subsets than for memory subsets. Sharing across a few donors was observed for approximately 5% of naive CD4, around 3.5% of naive CD8, about 2.3% of memory CD4, and about 0.4% of memory CD8 clonotypes. Based on pairwise subsampling, the degree of clonotype sharing among donors was expected to be affected by sequencing depth. Rarefaction of sorted-subset datasets indicated incomplete sequencing despite the large sequencing depth. The small number of donors limited the genetic and exposure-history diversity represented. Only blood was sampled, and tissue TCR repertoires likely differ from those in blood.

Healthy HIV-negative adults with no recently reported acute infections or vaccinations were included as donors. Every donor was a Caucasian adult residing in Nashville, Tennessee, USA. Magnetic negative selection was used to enrich CD4+ T cells, after which naive cells were positively selected on CD45RA and the negative fraction became the memory subset. After blood collection by leukapheresis, PBMCs were isolated using Ficoll-Histopaque density gradient centrifugation and then cryopreserved in the vapor phase of liquid nitrogen. Analytical flow cytometry was used to check the purity and quantity of each magnetically sorted T cell population. Genomic DNA was isolated from each sorted fraction and quantified by UV absorbance on a Nanodrop 2000c. In regard to this clone: Its antigen target is currently unknown. Qualities for individual bases were not recorded, and no much larger clone is one base off.

TCR CDR3 regions were amplified from genomic DNA by multiplex PCR using the deep immunoSEQ assay. Extracted genomic DNA from each cell subset was distributed evenly across all wells of several immunoSEQ 96-well plates, and each plate was treated as a replicate. For sorted subsets, 150 to 250 ng genomic DNA, equal to 30,000 to 35,000 T cell genomes, was loaded into each replicate PCR. Purified libraries were quantified with a Qubit 3.0 fluorometer, sized on a Bioanalyzer 2100, and re-quantified with the KAPA Library Quantification kit. Every immunoSEQ 96-well plate was sequenced on a separate single-read 150-cycle Illumina NextSeq 550 flow cell. Per the authors' processing: Because the immunoSEQ output included only junctional sequences and no quality scores, the filtering could not be the same as the filtering used for full-length reads. Sequences were annotated with PyIR, a Python wrapper for IgBLAST v1.9, and V/J genes and CDR3 were assigned using IMGT germline references. Reads with weak V/J assignments (E-value above 1e-6), missing CDR3, stop codons, out-of-frame junctions, or ambiguous translated residues were removed. V3J clonotypes were defined as sequences sharing an identical inferred V gene, J gene, and CDR3 amino acid sequence. Percentage overlap between repertoires was computed as shared unique clonotypes divided by the size of the smaller repertoire. Three approaches were used to assess repertoire richness: RTK rarefaction, the Chao1 estimator, and Recon v2.1 estimates of unobserved clonotypes. Generation probabilities for all TCRbeta clonotypes obtained by the gDNA method from a handful of donors were computed using OLGA. TCRdb took this table from immuneACCESS and kept in-frame rearrangements with V and J called. Such tables lack part of the clones; where checked against another copy, unresolved V genes explain under half of the gap, and the rest is unexplained. The V and J calls and clone size are taken from that table; D and trimming were inferred from the DNA. The sample records about 1 million clones, roughly 80% of which are singletons. The top ten clonotypes cover 1.4% to 1.5% of the sample.

Including cysteine and phenylalanine, the CDR3 has 13 amino acids. Kept here is only the CDR3 DNA, which spans 39 bases and is read in frame from base 1. The germline V gene provides CDR1 MNHEY and CDR2 SVGAGI. The V and J ends are trimmed by 7 bases and 9 bases, leaving 16 bases between them. The specimen was memory CD4+ T cells sorted from blood. The cell subset or site tag for this specimen amounts to: CD45RA-negative fraction. The receptor was derived from a man between 18 and 35 years old in good health. The chain uses TRBV6-5 and TRBJ2-1; the D gene is perhaps TRBD1, from 6 matching bases. The nucleotide sequence is given as TGTGCCAGCACCAACGGACAGAGGGGTGAGCAGTTCTTC. Its protein reads: CASTNGQRGEQFF.